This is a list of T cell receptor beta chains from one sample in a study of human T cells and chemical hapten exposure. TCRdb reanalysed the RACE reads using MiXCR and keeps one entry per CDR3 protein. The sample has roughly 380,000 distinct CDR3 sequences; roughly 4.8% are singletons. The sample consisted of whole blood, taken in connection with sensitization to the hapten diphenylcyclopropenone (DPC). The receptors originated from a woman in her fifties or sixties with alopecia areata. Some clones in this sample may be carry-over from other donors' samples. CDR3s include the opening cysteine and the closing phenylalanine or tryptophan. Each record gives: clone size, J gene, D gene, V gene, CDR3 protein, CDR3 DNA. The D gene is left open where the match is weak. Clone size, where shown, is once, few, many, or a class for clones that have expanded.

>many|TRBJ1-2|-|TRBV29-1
CSVEWTGLGGYTF
TGCAGCGTGGAATGGACGGGGTTGGGTGGCTACACCTTC
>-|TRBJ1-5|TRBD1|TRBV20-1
CSAPIQGGGNQPQHF
TGCAGTGCCCCAATCCAGGGGGGAGGCAATCAGCCCCAGCATTTT
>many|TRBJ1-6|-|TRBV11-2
CASSLSAGEYHF
TGTGCCAGCAGCTTAAGTGCCGGAGAATACCACTTT
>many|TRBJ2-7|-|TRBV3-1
CASSHGGGSDEQYF
TGTGCCAGCAGCCACGGTGGTGGGTCGGACGAGCAGTACTTC
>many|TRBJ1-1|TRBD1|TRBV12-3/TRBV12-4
CASSPRTGMNTEAFF
TGTGCCAGCAGTCCCCGGACAGGCATGAACACTGAAGCTTTCTTT
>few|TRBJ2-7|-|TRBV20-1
CSARDARGYSYEQYF
TGCAGTGCTAGAGACGCCAGGGGCTACTCCTACGAGCAGTACTTC
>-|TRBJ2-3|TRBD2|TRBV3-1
CASSKRTSGIADTQYF
TGTGCCAGCAGCAAACGAACTAGCGGGATAGCAGATACGCAGTATTTT
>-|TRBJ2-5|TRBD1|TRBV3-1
CASSQGTGTETQYF
TGTGCCAGCAGCCAAGGGACAGGGACGGAGACCCAGTACTTC
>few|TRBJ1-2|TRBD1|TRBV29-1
CSVEDPDRVGGYTF
TGCAGCGTTGAAGACCCCGACAGGGTGGGTGGCTACACCTTC
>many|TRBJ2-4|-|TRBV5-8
CASILPKNIQYF
TGTGCCAGCATCCTCCCCAAAAACATTCAGTACTTC
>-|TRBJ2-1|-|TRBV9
CASSANQGFGNEQFF
TGTGCCAGCAGCGCCAACCAGGGGTTCGGCAATGAGCAGTTCTTC
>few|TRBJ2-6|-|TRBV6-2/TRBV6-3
CASSLIRPSGANVLTF
TGTGCCAGCAGTTTAATTCGCCCCTCTGGGGCCAACGTCCTGACTTTC